This TCR beta chain was observed in a study of blood T cell repertoires in COVID-19. About the study: Sources were T cells, B-cell-depleted T cells, or PBMCs; the material itself was cDNA or gDNA.

V lost 7 bases to trimming and J lost 4 bases, with 13 bases between them. The CDR3 length is 13 residues. In the original workflow: Counts of nucleated cells, estimated from reference gene primer amplification, were obtained. Sequenced by immunoSEQ multiplex PCR; TCRdb stores in-frame clones only, minus some. The V and J calls and clone size were taken over from that table, and D and trimming were inferred from the DNA. The sample carries under 300,000 clones, 82% recorded once. The TCR originated in a woman aged 55-70 years with active or convalescent COVID-19. The sequencing sample was made of peripheral blood. The rearrangement joins TRBV12-3 or TRBV12-4 to TRBJ1-1, with D possibly TRBD1 on 5 matching bases. The CDR3 DNA is TGTGCCAGCACCTTGGGGGGGAGCACTGAAGCTTTCTTT. Its protein is CASTLGGSTEAFF.